This T cell receptor (beta chain) was captured in a study of blood T cell repertoires in COVID-19. Study-level information: Collection of acute and convalescent COVID-19 samples took place in the United States, Italy and Spain. PBMCs, B-cell-depleted T cells, or T cells were the source of the cDNA or gDNA that made up the material.

Points on this clone: Additional DNA sequences in this sample encode the identical CDR3.

The authors' processing: Reference gene primer amplification in the assay estimated nucleated cell counts. Produced via immunoSEQ multiplex PCR; TCRdb's table is partial and in-frame only. D and trimming come from the DNA, and the V and J calls and clone size come from that table. The table includes around 130,000 clones, approximately 90% detected once. Germline CDR1 is LGHDT and CDR2 is YNNKEL (reference sequence). The V and J ends lost 0 bases and 0 bases respectively, with 8 bases between them. The CDR3 sequence is 15 residues long. V and J are TRBV3-1 (or the pseudogene TRBV3-2) and TRBJ1-1; D unclear. Sequencing was done on a sample of peripheral blood. The source is a middle-aged man with active or convalescent COVID-19. As DNA, the CDR3 is TGTGCCAGCAGCCAAGATCGGGGAATGAACACTGAAGCTTTCTTT. Its translation: CASSQDRGMNTEAFF.